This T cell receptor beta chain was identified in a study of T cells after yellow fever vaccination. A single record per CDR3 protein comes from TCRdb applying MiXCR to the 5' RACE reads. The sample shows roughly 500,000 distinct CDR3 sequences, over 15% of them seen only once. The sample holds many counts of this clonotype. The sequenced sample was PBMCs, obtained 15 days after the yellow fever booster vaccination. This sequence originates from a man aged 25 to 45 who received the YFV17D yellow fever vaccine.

The CDR3 DNA follows: TGTGCCAGCAGTTACCGGCTCGGGACAGGGCAGGACAAGACCCAGTACTTC. Its protein product is CASSYRLGTGQDKTQYF. The rearrangement links TRBV6-5 to TRBJ2-5; 9 bases agree with TRBD1. This CDR3 contains 17 residues. CDR1 and CDR2 from the germline V gene are MNHEY and SVGAGI. The junction had 13 bases not matched to a gene; V was cut back by 2 bases and J by 6 bases.